The 30 T cell receptor beta chains below were found in one sample sequenced in a study of blood T cell repertoires in COVID-19. Generated by immunoSEQ multiplex PCR, the TCRdb table keeps only in-frame clones and is missing some. The sample lists 200,000 to 250,000 clones; about 94% were seen once. Sequencing was performed on peripheral blood. The receptors shown here come from a man in his sixties with COVID-19, enrolled during active disease.

The chain carries TRBV6-5 and TRBJ1-5; 8 nucleotides align to TRBD1. Germline V lookup: CDR1 MNHEY, CDR2 SVGAGI. The CDR3 is made up of 15 amino acids. J was trimmed by 4 bases and V by 6 bases; bases with no gene match: 8. This CDR3 reads CASSSGQGMNQPQHF. In nucleotides, the CDR3 is TGTGCCAGCAGCTCCGGACAGGGCATGAATCAGCCCCAGCATTTT.

The genes are TRBV7-2 and TRBJ1-6; 8 bases line up with TRBD1. The germline V gene encodes CDR1 SGHTA and CDR2 FQGNSA. V lost 1 base, J lost 9 bases, and 8 bases stayed unmatched. This CDR3 region has 16 residues. The CDR3 sequence: CASSLDTQGAGSPLHF. As DNA, the CDR3 is TGTGCCAGCAGCTTAGATACCCAGGGGGCAGGTTCACCCCTCCACTTT.

The chain is built from TRBV9 and TRBJ1-2; TRBD1 aligns across 10 bases. V trimming: 2 bases; J trimming: 8 bases; junction bases outside the gene matches: 9. In germline, CDR1 is SGDLS, CDR2 YYNGEE. The CDR3 is 15 amino acids. The CDR3 sequence is CASSVGQGVEEGYTF. The CDR3 DNA is TGTGCCAGCAGCGTTGGACAGGGGGTTGAGGAAGGCTACACCTTC. Variable domain in full (rest from reference TRBV9 and TRBJ1-2): DSGVTQTPKHLITATGQRVTLRCSPRSGDLSVYWYQQSLDQGLQFLIQYYNGEERAKGNILERFSAQQFPDLHSELNLSSLELGDSALYFCASSVGQGVEEGYTFGSGTRLTVV.

The chain uses TRBV28 and TRBJ2-7; 9 nucleotides align to TRBD2. Losses at the gene ends were 3 bases for V and 3 bases for J; bases not matched to a gene: 12. The CDR3 is made up of 17 amino acids. Germline V gene data show CDR1 as MDHEN and CDR2 as SYDVKM. In DNA form, the CDR3 reads TGTGCCAGCAGTTTTAGGATCGGTAGCGGGAGTGACTACGAGCAGTACTTC. Its translation: CASSFRIGSGSDYEQYF.

CDR3 amino acids: CASSQVLNSHTGNEQFF. The CDR3 nucleotides read TGCGCCAGCAGCCAAGTATTGAACAGTCACACGGGGAATGAGCAGTTCTTC. The chain is built from TRBV4-1 and TRBJ2-1, with D possibly being TRBD2 (5 bases). Germline loops: CDR1 MGHRA, CDR2 YSYEKL. The CDR3 spans 17 residues. V was clipped by 1 base and J by 7 bases, with 20 bases between them.

V is TRBV5-1 and J is TRBJ2-3; the match to TRBD1 covers 10 bases. Germline CDR1 is SGHRS and CDR2 is YFSETQ. V gave up 9 bases and J gave up 3 bases; unmatched junction bases: 7. This CDR3 spans 14 amino acids. The chain's CDR3 is CATTPGQGTDTQYF. Here the CDR3 DNA reads TGCGCCACCACCCCGGGACAGGGGACAGATACGCAGTATTTT.

V is TRBV18 and J is TRBJ2-7; 8 positions agree with TRBD1. Per germline, CDR1 KGHSH and CDR2 LQKENI. The CDR3 sequence is 15 residues long. With V trimmed by 4 bases and J by 3 bases, 8 bases remained unmatched. The CDR3 loop is CASSRSGTGDYEQYF. Here the CDR3 DNA reads TGTGCCAGCTCACGTTCGGGGACAGGTGACTACGAGCAGTACTTC. The full variable domain, rest sourced from reference TRBV18 and TRBJ2-7, is NAGVMQNPRHLVRRRGQEARLRCSPMKGHSHVYWYRQLPEEGLKFMVYLQKENIIDESGMPKERFSAEFPKEGPSILRIQQVVRGDSAAYFCASSRSGTGDYEQYFGPGTRLTVT.

Of note for this clone: The same CDR3 can be traced to other DNA sequences in this sample. This chain uses TRBV27 with TRBJ2-1; 12 nucleotides line up with TRBD2. Germline CDR1 is MNHEY and CDR2 is SMNVEV (reference sequence). The V gene end was trimmed by 5 bases and the J gene end by 7 bases; junction bases not matched to a gene: 6. The CDR3 spans 15 residues. DNA for the CDR3: TGTGCCAGCAGTCCACTAGCGGGAGGCGGGAATGAGCAGTTCTTC. It yields the protein CASSPLAGGGNEQFF.

This clone was observed a single time. The chain employs TRBV3-1 (or the pseudogene TRBV3-2) and TRBJ1-1; D may be TRBD1 (5 bases). The length of the CDR3 is 13 residues. V was shortened by 3 bases and J by 4 bases, with 9 bases between the two germline ends. In germline, CDR1 is LGHDT, CDR2 YNNKEL (reference sequence). CDR3 sequence reads: CASSQSRVTEAFF. DNA for the CDR3: TGTGCCAGCAGCCAGTCCAGGGTCACTGAAGCTTTCTTT.

This sequence joins TRBV3-1 (or the pseudogene TRBV3-2) and TRBJ1-3; a possible D gene is TRBD1 (5 bases). Trimming pared 4 bases from V and 0 bases from J, leaving 10 bases between. Germline CDR1 LGHDT, CDR2 YNNKEL (reference sequence). The CDR3 is 15 residues long. CDR3 sequence (DNA): TGTGCCAGCAGCCTTGGGGCCTCCTCTGGAAACACCATATATTTT. Protein sequence: CASSLGASSGNTIYF.

This clone was seen just once. This chain uses TRBV28 with TRBJ1-2, with 7 positions matching TRBD1. The V gene end was trimmed by 6 bases and the J gene end by 5 bases; junction bases not matched to a gene: 6. The CDR3 covers 13 residues. Germline V gene sequence: CDR1 MDHEN, CDR2 SYDVKM. Here the CDR3 DNA reads TGTGCCAGCAGCTCCGGGACAGCATATGGCTACACCTTC. This codes for CASSSGTAYGYTF.

The CDR3 is CASSDRTGGGGYTF. The CDR3 DNA sequence: TGTGCCAGCAGTGACCGGACAGGGGGCGGTGGCTACACCTTC. J is TRBJ1-2 and V is TRBV6-4; TRBD1 agrees at 11 bases. V trimming: 2 bases; J trimming: 7 bases; junction bases outside the gene matches: 3. CDR3 length equals 14 residues. The germline V gene encodes CDR1 MRHNA and CDR2 SNTAGT.

The gene calls are TRBV19 and TRBJ2-1; 14 bases are a match to TRBD2. With 6 bases clipped from V and 8 bases from J, the junction kept 6 bases outside the gene matches. Germline-derived CDR1 and CDR2 are LNHDA and SQIVND (reference sequence). The CDR3 is 15 amino acids. CDR3 nucleotide sequence: TGTGCCAGTAGCCGACTAGCGGGGGGGAGGGATGAGCAGTTCTTC. Amino acid sequence: CASSRLAGGRDEQFF. The full variable domain, rest sourced from reference TRBV19 and TRBJ2-1, is DGGITQSPKYLFRKEGQNVTLSCEQNLNHDAMYWYRQDPGQGLRLIYYSQIVNDFQKGDIAEGYSVSREKKESFPLTVTSAQKNPTAFYLCASSRLAGGRDEQFFGPGTRLTVL.

The chain links TRBV7-8 to TRBJ1-5, with D tentatively TRBD1 (6 bases). From germline, CDR1 is SGHVS and CDR2 FQNEAQ. The length of the CDR3 is 16 residues. Trimming pared 1 base from V and 3 bases from J, leaving 13 bases between. CDR3 DNA sequence: TGTGCCAGCAGCTTAGATGGGGCAGGGGTCAATCAGCCCCAGCATTTT. Translation gives CASSLDGAGVNQPQHF.

This clone was recorded a few times. The chain employs TRBV10-3 and TRBJ1-6, with 7 bases lining up with TRBD1. Per germline, CDR1 ENHRY and CDR2 SYGVKD. J was trimmed by 7 bases and V by 6 bases; bases with no gene match: 6. The CDR3 is 14 residues long. DNA of the CDR3: TGTGCCATCAGGACCGGGACAGAGAATTCACCCCTCCACTTT. As protein: CAIRTGTENSPLHF.

The chain uses TRBV9 and TRBJ1-2, with TRBD1 matching 8 bases. The CDR3 has 14 residues. Trimming took 4 bases from V and 6 from J; bases not matched to a gene: 8. Germline-derived CDR1 and CDR2 are SGDLS and YYNGEE. CDR3 amino acids: CASSPGQGLNGYTF. The CDR3 bases are TGTGCCAGCAGCCCAGGACAGGGCCTGAATGGCTACACCTTC.

The chain employs TRBV10-3 and TRBJ2-3; 7 bases line up with TRBD2. J lost 2 bases, V lost 10 bases, and 6 bases had no gene match. The length of the CDR3 is 13 residues. CDR1 ENHRY and CDR2 SYGVKD come from the germline V gene. CDR3 sequence: CATLGGVTDTQYF. The CDR3 coding sequence is TGTGCCACCTTGGGGGGGGTCACAGATACGCAGTATTTT.

The gene calls are TRBV24-1 and TRBJ2-1; possibly TRBD2 for D (5 bases). V was pared by 3 bases and J by 6 bases, with 11 bases between. The CDR3 has 14 amino acids. Germline CDR1 is KGHDR and CDR2 is SFDVKD. CDR3 coding DNA: TGTGCCACCAGTGATGCGGACTTCTTCAATGAGCAGTTCTTC. As protein: CATSDADFFNEQFF.

The CDR3: CASSPGPSGNTIYF. The CDR3 bases are TGTGCCAGCTCACCAGGGCCCTCTGGAAACACCATATATTTT. This chain connects TRBV18 to TRBJ1-3; D not certain. V was pared by 2 bases and J by 0 bases, with 5 bases between. Germline assignment: CDR1 KGHSH and CDR2 LQKENI. This CDR3 spans 14 amino acids. The entire variable domain, with the rest obtained from reference TRBV18 and TRBJ1-3, is as follows: NAGVMQNPRHLVRRRGQEARLRCSPMKGHSHVYWYRQLPEEGLKFMVYLQKENIIDESGMPKERFSAEFPKEGPSILRIQQVVRGDSAAYFCASSPGPSGNTIYFGEGSWLTVV.

This clone was detected a few times. The chain carries TRBV12-3 or TRBV12-4 and TRBJ2-1; a weak D match, TRBD2 (6 bases). This CDR3 comprises 12 residues. V was cut by 2 bases and J by 8 bases, with 7 bases left in between. CDR3 DNA sequence: TGTGCCAGCAGTTTACGGGGGTATGAGCAGTTCTTC. Translating gives CASSLRGYEQFF.

V usage is TRBV5-1 and J usage is TRBJ1-1; possibly TRBD1 for D (5 bases). CDR3 length equals 14 residues. V lost 3 bases and J 1 base, leaving 10 bases between the germline ends. Germline V CDR1 and CDR2: SGHRS, YFSETQ. As DNA, the CDR3 is TGCGCCAGCAGCTCCCGAACAGGGAACACTGAAGCTTTCTTT. Translation: CASSSRTGNTEAFF.

This clone has just one count. The chain joins TRBV7-2 to TRBJ1-4, with 11 bases aligning to TRBD1. The germline gives CDR1 SGHTA, CDR2 FQGNSA. The V segment lost 5 bases and the J segment 7 bases; nucleotides outside the gene matches: 6. The CDR3 has 15 amino acids. The CDR3 protein is CASSPRTGGVEKLFF. CDR3 DNA: TGTGCCAGCAGCCCACGGACAGGGGGCGTTGAAAAACTGTTTTTT.

This clone turned up a few times. The chain combines TRBV4-1 with TRBJ1-2; no clear D. This CDR3 contains 15 residues. V was cut by 1 base and J by 1 base, with 10 bases left in between. CDR1 is MGHRA and CDR2 is YSYEKL in the germline V gene. This chain's CDR3 is CASSQGPGFNYGYTF. The CDR3 nucleotides read TGCGCCAGCAGCCAAGGCCCAGGTTTTAACTATGGCTACACCTTC.

CDR3 in amino acids: CASKPPSGNTIYF. The CDR3 DNA follows: TGTGCCAGTAAGCCCCCCTCTGGAAACACCATATATTTT. This chain connects TRBV19 to TRBJ1-3; D gene unclear. Germline lookup yields CDR1 LNHDA and CDR2 SQIVND (reference sequence). CDR3 length: 13 residues. V was clipped by 7 bases and J by 0 bases, with 7 bases between them.

This chain uses TRBV2 with TRBJ2-2, with 8 nucleotides matching TRBD1. This CDR3 comprises 15 residues. The V and J ends lost 6 bases and 4 bases, in that order; junction bases with no gene match: 7. CDR1 is SNHLY, CDR2 FYNNEI, per germline. CDR3 protein: CASREGQVITGELFF. The CDR3 nucleotides are TGTGCCAGCAGGGAGGGACAGGTGATCACCGGGGAGCTGTTTTTT.

The chain employs TRBV2 and TRBJ1-1; possible D gene TRBD1, 5 bases. The length of the CDR3 is 12 residues. Deletions cut 4 bases from V and 11 bases from J, with 14 bases between. From germline, CDR1 is SNHLY and CDR2 FYNNEI. The DNA of the CDR3 is TGTGCCAGCAGTGGGGGGGGTCGAGCGGCTTTCTTT. Its translation is CASSGGGRAAFF.

The chain has TRBV30 and TRBJ2-1; 12 bases align to TRBD2. There are 14 residues in the CDR3. Per the germline V gene, CDR1 is GTSNPN and CDR2 is SVGIG (reference sequence). V lost 4 bases, J lost 6 bases, and 4 bases stayed unmatched. CDR3 sequence: CAWIETSGSNEQFF. The DNA for the CDR3 is TGTGCCTGGATAGAGACTAGCGGGAGCAATGAGCAGTTCTTC.

The count of this clone is one. V usage is TRBV3-1 (or the pseudogene TRBV3-2) and J usage is TRBJ1-2; D is perhaps TRBD1 (5 bases). With 4 bases removed from V and 6 bases from J, the gap between germline ends came to 12 bases. Germline V gives CDR1 LGHDT, CDR2 YNNKEL (reference sequence). This CDR3 is built from 13 residues. CDR3 nucleotides: TGTGCCAGCAGCCCCACAGGAAAAGATGGCTACACCTTC. Translated, it gives CASSPTGKDGYTF.

This clone has more than one count but fewer than ten. The chain combines TRBV15 with TRBJ1-2, with 7 bases matching TRBD1. The V and J ends lost 5 bases and 0 bases, in that order; junction bases with no gene match: 6. The V gene's germline CDR1 is LNHNV and CDR2 YYDKDF (reference sequence). The CDR3 consists of 15 residues. The CDR3 sequence is CATSPRTGANYGYTF. CDR3 DNA sequence: TGTGCCACCAGCCCTCGGACAGGAGCTAACTATGGCTACACCTTC.

V gene TRBV4-1 combines with J gene TRBJ2-2, with D possibly being TRBD1 (5 bases). Germline V gene data show CDR1 as MGHRA and CDR2 as YSYEKL. The length of the CDR3 is 16 residues. Trimming removed 0 bases at V and 0 bases at J, with 8 bases between. DNA of the CDR3: TGCGCCAGCAGCCAAGACCCAGGGACGAACACCGGGGAGCTGTTTTTT. Translation gives CASSQDPGTNTGELFF.